These T cell receptor beta chains were read from a single sample in a study of T cell changes during pregnancy in multiple sclerosis. This table comes from immunoSEQ multiplex PCR, and its TCRdb copy is limited to in-frame clones, with some not included. The sample has about 20,000 clones, roughly 90% seen once. This material consisted of CD8+ T cells from peripheral blood mononuclear cells, taken in the third trimester of pregnancy. These receptors were collected from a female donor in good health, enrolled as a control in a pregnancy study. The conserved cysteine and the conserved F or W are not part of the CDR3 here. The D gene is left open where the match is weak.

d_gene	len	v_gene	j_gene	CDR3aa
-	14	TRBV27	TRBJ2-2	ASSLSYPGGLGELF
-	12	TRBV29-1	TRBJ1-1	SFRDTNTNTEAF
TRBD1	10	TRBV27	TRBJ2-1	ASKDRGNEQF
-	14	TRBV28	TRBJ2-7	ASSLRIYGTTYEQY
TRBD2	13	TRBV29-1	TRBJ2-1	SVAWGGIAGGEQF
-	12	TRBV27	TRBJ2-7	AVKPGLDSYEQY
TRBD1	13	TRBV6-1	TRBJ2-7	ASSEEGTGGYEQY
TRBD1	13	TRBV4-1	TRBJ1-4	ASSQVEGAGEKLF
-	12	TRBV7-8	TRBJ2-3	ASSELRSTDTQY
-	10	TRBV19	TRBJ1-2	ASRHRAEGYT
TRBD2	14	TRBV7-3	TRBJ2-1	ASSLTGTSGDNEQF
-	13	TRBV21-1	TRBJ2-3	ASSISTSGSDTQY
-	12	TRBV6-6	TRBJ2-5	ASSPLAPGETQY
-	12	TRBV13	TRBJ2-7	ASSLTGLAYEQY
-	12	TRBV11-2	TRBJ1-1	ASSSYREPREAF
TRBD2	13	TRBV6-5	TRBJ2-7	ASSWASGESYEQY
-	13	TRBV6-5	TRBJ1-1	ASSLRLGGNTEAF
-	14	TRBV6-1	TRBJ2-1	ASSEAGGTGYNEQF
-	9	TRBV7-9	TRBJ2-7	ASGQSYEQY
-	14	TRBV5-1	TRBJ2-5	ASSLAGSPVGETQY
-	18	TRBV13	TRBJ2-6	ASSSEISRALKSGANVLT
-	12	TRBV19	TRBJ2-3	ASSIGQNTDTQY
TRBD1	14	TRBV7-9	TRBJ1-5	ASSPGQGGSNQPQH
TRBD2	14	TRBV14	TRBJ2-5	ASSQRSSGSLETQY
TRBD2	13	TRBV6-1	TRBJ2-3	ASRAGTSDTDTQY
TRBD2	12	TRBV7-9	TRBJ2-7	ASSRPGGAYEQY
-	12	TRBV6-5	TRBJ1-6	ASRYPTASSPLH
TRBD2	13	TRBV27	TRBJ2-1	ASSFTLAGDNEQF
-	11	TRBV9	TRBJ2-7	ASSTQEWDEQY
TRBD1	12	TRBV18	TRBJ1-2	ASSSGQGAPGYT
-	12	TRBV13	TRBJ2-3	ASSPGGGADTQY
TRBD1	11	TRBV4-3	TRBJ2-7	ASSRDRDREQY
TRBD1	12	TRBV29-1	TRBJ2-7	SATGPGFPYEQY
-	12	TRBV27	TRBJ1-1	ASSLSQGNTEAF
-	11	TRBV19	TRBJ1-2	ASRRGAMDGYT
TRBD1	12	TRBV7-9	TRBJ1-6	ASSLPGQNSPLH
TRBD1	15	TRBV18	TRBJ2-5	ASSQPPGQGVRETQY
-	11	TRBV6-5	TRBJ1-5	ASQTGPSQPQH
TRBD1	13	TRBV28	TRBJ1-1	ASSSEDRANTEAF
TRBD1	15	TRBV11-2	TRBJ1-1	ASSFIVTGQGSTEAF
-	12	TRBV4-2	TRBJ2-3	ASSQEVREDTQY
TRBD1	15	TRBV11-2	TRBJ2-7	ASSFGTGGVASYEQY
TRBD2	11	TRBV27	TRBJ2-3	ASTAGGADTQY
-	11	TRBV27	TRBJ1-2	ATSMGGSTGYT
TRBD1	14	TRBV30	TRBJ2-7	AWSRKPTGFLYEQY
-	14	TRBV12-5	TRBJ1-3	ASNVLREHLGNTIY
TRBD2	14	TRBV7-2	TRBJ2-5	ASSNVLAGGGETQY
-	12	TRBV28	TRBJ1-1	ASTKRVMNTEAF
-	14	TRBV27	TRBJ2-1	ASSFIPPYSYNEQF
-	12	TRBV7-8	TRBJ2-7	AGADGINSYEQY
TRBD2	15	TRBV11-2	TRBJ2-1	ASSLVVTSGGAREQF
-	12	TRBV27	TRBJ2-4	ASSLNARGWIQY
TRBD1	12	TRBV13	TRBJ2-7	ASSARDRGGEQY
-	11	TRBV10-1	TRBJ1-1	ASSVGLNTEAF
-	12	TRBV30	TRBJ2-1	AWTLGGTSNEQF
-	13	TRBV6-6	TRBJ2-2	ASSYSGGNTGELF
TRBD1	13	TRBV19	TRBJ1-2	ASSIVSGTGDGYT
-	9	TRBV7-9	TRBJ1-1	ASSFGTEAF
TRBD1	12	TRBV6-1	TRBJ1-5	ASDRGGGNQPQH